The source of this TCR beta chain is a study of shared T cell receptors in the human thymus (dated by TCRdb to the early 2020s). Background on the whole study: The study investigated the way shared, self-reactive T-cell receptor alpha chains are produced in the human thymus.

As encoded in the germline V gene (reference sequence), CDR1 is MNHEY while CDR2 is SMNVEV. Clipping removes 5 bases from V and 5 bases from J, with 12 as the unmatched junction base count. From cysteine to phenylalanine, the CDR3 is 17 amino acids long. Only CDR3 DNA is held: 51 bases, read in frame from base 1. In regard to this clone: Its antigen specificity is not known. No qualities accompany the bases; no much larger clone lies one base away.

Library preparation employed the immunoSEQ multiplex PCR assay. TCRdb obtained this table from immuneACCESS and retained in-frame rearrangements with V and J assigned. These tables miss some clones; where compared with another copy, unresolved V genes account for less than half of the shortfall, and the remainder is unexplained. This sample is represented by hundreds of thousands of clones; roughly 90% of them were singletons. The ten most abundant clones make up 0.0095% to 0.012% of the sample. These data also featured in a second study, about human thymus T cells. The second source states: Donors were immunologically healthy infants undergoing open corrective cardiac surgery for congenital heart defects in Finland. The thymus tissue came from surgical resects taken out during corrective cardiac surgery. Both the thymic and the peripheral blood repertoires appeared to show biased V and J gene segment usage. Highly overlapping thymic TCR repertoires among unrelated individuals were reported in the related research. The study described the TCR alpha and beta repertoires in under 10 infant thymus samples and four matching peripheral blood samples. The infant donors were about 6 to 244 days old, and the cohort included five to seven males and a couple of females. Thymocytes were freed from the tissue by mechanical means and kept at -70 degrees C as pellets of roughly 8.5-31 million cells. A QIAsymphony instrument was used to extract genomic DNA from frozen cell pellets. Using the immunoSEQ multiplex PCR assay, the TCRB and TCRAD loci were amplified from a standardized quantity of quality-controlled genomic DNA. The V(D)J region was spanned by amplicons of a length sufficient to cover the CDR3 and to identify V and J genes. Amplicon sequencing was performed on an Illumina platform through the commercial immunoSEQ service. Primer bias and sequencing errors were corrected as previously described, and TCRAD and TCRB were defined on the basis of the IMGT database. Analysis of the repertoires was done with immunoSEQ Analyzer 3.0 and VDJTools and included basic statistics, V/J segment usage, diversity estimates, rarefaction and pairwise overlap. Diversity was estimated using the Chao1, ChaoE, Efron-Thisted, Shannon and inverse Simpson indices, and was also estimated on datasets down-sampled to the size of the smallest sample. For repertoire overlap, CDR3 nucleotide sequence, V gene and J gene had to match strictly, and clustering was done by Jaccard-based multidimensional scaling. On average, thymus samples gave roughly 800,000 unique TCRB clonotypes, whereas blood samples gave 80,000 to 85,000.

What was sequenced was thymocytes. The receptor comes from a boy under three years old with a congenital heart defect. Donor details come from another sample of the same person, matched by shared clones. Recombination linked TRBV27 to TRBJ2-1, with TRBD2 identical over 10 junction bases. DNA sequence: TGTGCCAGCAGTCCGACTAGCGGGCCCCGACATCACAATGAGCAGTTCTTC. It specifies CASSPTSGPRHHNEQFF.